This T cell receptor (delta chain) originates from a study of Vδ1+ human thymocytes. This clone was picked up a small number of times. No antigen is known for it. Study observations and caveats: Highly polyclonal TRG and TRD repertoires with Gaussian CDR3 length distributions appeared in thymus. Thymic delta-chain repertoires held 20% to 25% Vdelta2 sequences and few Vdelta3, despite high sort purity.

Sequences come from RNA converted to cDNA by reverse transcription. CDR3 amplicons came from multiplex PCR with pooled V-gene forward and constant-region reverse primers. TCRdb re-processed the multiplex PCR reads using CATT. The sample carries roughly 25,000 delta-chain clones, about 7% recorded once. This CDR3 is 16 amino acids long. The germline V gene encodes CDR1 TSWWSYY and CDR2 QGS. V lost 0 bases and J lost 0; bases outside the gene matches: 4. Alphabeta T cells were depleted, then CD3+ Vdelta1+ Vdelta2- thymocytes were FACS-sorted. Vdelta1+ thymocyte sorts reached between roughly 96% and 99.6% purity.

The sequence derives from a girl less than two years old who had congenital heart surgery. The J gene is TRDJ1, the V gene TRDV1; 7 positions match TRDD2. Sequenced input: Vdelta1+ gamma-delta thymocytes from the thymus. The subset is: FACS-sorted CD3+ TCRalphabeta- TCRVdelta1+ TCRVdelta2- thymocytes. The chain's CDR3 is CALGELPPSYTDKLIF. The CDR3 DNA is TGTGCTCTTGGGGAACTCCCTCCTTCCTACACCGATAAACTCATCTTT.